One sample yielded the 20 T cell receptor beta chains listed below, sequenced in a study of blood T cell repertoires in COVID-19. Libraries were prepared by immunoSEQ multiplex PCR; TCRdb keeps only in-frame clonotypes and omits some of them. Of a few hundred thousand clones listed, roughly four fifths are singletons. Sequencing was performed on PBMCs or T cells enriched from blood (not recorded which). These TCRs come from a man aged 50-59 years who had recovered from COVID-19.

DNA for the CDR3: TGTGCCAGCAGCCATACAGAAGGTGTCGCGAATGGCTACACCTTC. Translation: CASSHTEGVANGYTF. The chain uses TRBV7-8 and TRBJ1-2; D unclear. Trimming cost V 5 bases and J 6 bases, with 19 bases left between them. The CDR3 spans 15 residues. In germline, CDR1 is SGHVS, CDR2 FQNEAQ.

The chain links TRBV24-1 to TRBJ2-7; D is unclear. This CDR3 comprises 13 residues. The V gene's germline CDR1 is KGHDR and CDR2 SFDVKD. V shed 9 bases and J shed 4 bases, with 15 bases lying between them. The CDR3: CATCRGNRYEQYF. The CDR3 coding sequence is TGTGCCACCTGCCGCGGCAATCGTTACGAGCAGTACTTC.

This clone was seen only a few times. This chain uses TRBV7-9 with TRBJ2-7; maybe TRBD1 (6 bases). The CDR3 extends over 14 amino acids. The germline V gene has CDR1 SEHNR and CDR2 FQNEAQ (reference sequence). Between the trimmed V and J ends, which lost 3 bases and 0 bases, there was a span of 9 bases. The CDR3 loop is CASSFRDNSYEQYF. Written as DNA, the CDR3 is TGTGCCAGCAGCTTCCGGGACAACTCCTACGAGCAGTACTTC.

V is TRBV7-9 and J is TRBJ1-1, with 9 bases matching TRBD1. The V and J ends lost 5 bases and 2 bases, in that order; junction bases with no gene match: 6. CDR3 size: 15 residues. Germline lookup yields CDR1 SEHNR and CDR2 FQNEAQ (reference sequence). The CDR3 coding sequence is TGTGCCAGCAGCGCAGGACAGGGGTCAAACACTGAAGCTTTCTTT. The encoded protein is CASSAGQGSNTEAFF.

A single count supports this clone. This sequence joins TRBV2 and TRBJ1-2; TRBD1 is a possible D gene (6 bases). With 5 bases removed from V and 8 bases from J, the gap between germline ends came to 18 bases. The CDR3 length is 14 residues. Germline V gene sequence: CDR1 SNHLY, CDR2 FYNNEI. Here the CDR3 DNA reads TGTGCCAGCAGTTCCCACAGGGAGTCGGGAGGCTACACCTTC. Its protein is CASSSHRESGGYTF.

The chain uses TRBV12-5 and TRBJ1-3; D gene uncertain. Germline V CDR1 and CDR2: LGHNT, FRNRAP. V gave up 1 base and J gave up 0 bases, with 7 bases separating them. This CDR3 spans 15 amino acids. CDR3 sequence reads: CASGLALSSGNTIYF. DNA for the CDR3: TGTGCTAGTGGTTTGGCCCTAAGCTCTGGAAACACCATATATTTT.

This clone showed up just a few times. This chain joins TRBV14 and TRBJ1-1; no clear D gene. Germline V gives CDR1 SGHDN, CDR2 FVKESK. CDR3 size: 15 residues. Deletions cut 6 bases from V and 0 bases from J, with 14 bases between. CDR3 nucleotides: TGTGCCAGCAGTCGGCCTCTCGGAGTGAACACTGAAGCTTTCTTT. The encoded protein is CASSRPLGVNTEAFF.

This clone has only a few counts. The chain has TRBV5-1 and TRBJ2-7; weak D call: TRBD2 (6 bases). The CDR3 totals 14 residues. In germline, CDR1 is SGHRS, CDR2 YFSETQ. Trimming left V 4 bases short and J 2 bases short, with 13 bases between. For the CDR3, the DNA is TGCGCCAGCAGCCACGGGACTGCGACCTACGAGCAGTACTTC. Its translation: CASSHGTATYEQYF. Full variable domain (rest looked up from reference TRBV5-1 and TRBJ2-7): KAGVTQTPRYLIKTRGQQVTLSCSPISGHRSVSWYQQTPGQGLQFLFEYFSETQRNKGNFPGRFSGRQFSNSRSEMNVSTLELGDSALYLCASSHGTATYEQYFGPGTRLTVT.

The rearrangement joins TRBV29-1 to TRBJ2-7, with 14 bases lining up with TRBD2. The CDR3 is made up of 14 amino acids. Germline values: CDR1 SQVTM, CDR2 ANQGSEA. The V gene end was trimmed by 3 bases and the J gene end by 4 bases; junction bases not matched to a gene: 2. The CDR3 nucleotides are TGCAGCGTTGATGGACTAGCGGGAGGTTACGAGCAGTACTTC. Translation: CSVDGLAGGYEQYF.

The rearrangement links TRBV2 to TRBJ1-2; 9 nucleotides line up with TRBD1. V shed 5 bases and J 4 bases; nucleotides not matched to a gene: 5. The CDR3 is made up of 14 amino acids. Germline V gene sequence: CDR1 SNHLY, CDR2 FYNNEI. The CDR3, as DNA: TGTGCCAGCAGTTCGACAGGGGGGGTCTATGGCTACACCTTC. Amino acids: CASSSTGGVYGYTF.

The rearrangement uses TRBV5-4 and TRBJ1-1; 9 bases are a match to TRBD1. Trimming removed 0 bases from V and 4 bases from J; junction bases left unmatched: 1. The CDR3 spans 14 residues. From germline, CDR1 is SGHNT and CDR2 YYREEE (reference sequence). DNA for the CDR3: TGTGCCAGCAGCTTGGTGGACAGGGGCACTGAAGCTTTCTTT. This sequence encodes CASSLVDRGTEAFF. The full variable domain, with the rest looked up from reference TRBV5-4 and TRBJ1-1, is ETGVTQSPTHLIKTRGQQVTLRCSSQSGHNTVSWYQQALGQGPQFIFQYYREEENGRGNFPPRFSGLQFPNYSSELNVNALELDDSALYLCASSLVDRGTEAFFGQGTRLTVV.

This sequence joins TRBV7-3 and TRBJ2-1, with 11 bases aligning to TRBD2. The germline V gene encodes CDR1 SGHTA and CDR2 FQGTGA. The CDR3 runs to 15 residues. The ends lost 4 bases at V and 7 bases at J; junction bases unmatched: 6. CDR3 sequence reads: CASSSSTSGINEQFF. The CDR3 nucleotides are TGTGCCAGCAGCTCCTCGACTAGCGGGATTAATGAGCAGTTCTTC.

The chain is built from TRBV30 and TRBJ2-2, with D tentatively TRBD1 (5 bases). The CDR3 totals 13 residues. Trimming removed 1 base from V and 6 bases from J, with 9 bases in between. The V gene's germline CDR1 is GTSNPN and CDR2 SVGIG (reference sequence). CDR3 sequence (DNA): TGTGCCTGGAGTGGACAGACTCCCGGGGAGCTGTTTTTT. As protein: CAWSGQTPGELFF. The full variable domain, its missing parts supplied by reference TRBV30 and TRBJ2-2, is SQTIHQWPATLVQPVGSPLSLECTVEGTSNPNLYWYRQAAGRGLQLLFYSVGIGQISSEVPQNLSASRPQDRQFILSSKKLLLSDSGFYLCAWSGQTPGELFFGEGSRLTVL.

This chain links TRBV10-3 with TRBJ2-7; TRBD1 is a possible D gene (6 bases). The CDR3 loop spans 14 amino acids. Germline V CDR1 and CDR2: ENHRY, SYGVKD. Trimming stripped 6 bases from V and 3 bases from J, with 15 bases between. The CDR3 DNA follows: TGTGCCATCAGGAACTCGGGACAAGACTACGAGCAGTACTTC. Translation gives CAIRNSGQDYEQYF.

This chain uses TRBV7-2 with TRBJ2-7, with 10 nucleotides matching TRBD2. V gave up 1 base and J gave up 4 bases; unmatched junction bases: 10. This CDR3 region has 17 residues. CDR1 is SGHTA and CDR2 is FQGNSA in the germline V gene. DNA for the CDR3: TGTGCCAGCAGCTTAGGTCCCCCAGCGGGGGGGAAATACGAGCAGTACTTC. It codes for CASSLGPPAGGKYEQYF.

This clone has just one count. The rearrangement uses TRBV19 and TRBJ1-4, with D possibly matching TRBD1 (5 bases). Germline V gene sequence: CDR1 LNHDA, CDR2 SQIVND (reference sequence). The V end lost 6 bases, the J end lost 5 bases, and 16 bases lay between the germline ends. The CDR3 extends over 15 amino acids. The CDR3 DNA reads as TGTGCCAGTAGCATTGGGGCCCGGGCGAATGAAAAACTGTTTTTT. Translation: CASSIGARANEKLFF.

The chain is built from TRBV18 and TRBJ1-4; no definite D call. The CDR3 has 16 amino acids. Germline values: CDR1 KGHSH, CDR2 LQKENI. V was trimmed by 0 bases and J by 0 bases, leaving 8 bases between them. Here the CDR3 DNA reads TGTGCCAGCTCACCACCTTCCCAGACAACTAATGAAAAACTGTTTTTT. Translating gives CASSPPSQTTNEKLFF.

The chain combines TRBV19 with TRBJ1-2; TRBD1 agrees at 7 bases. V was pared by 9 bases and J by 5 bases, with 6 bases of the junction left unmatched. This CDR3 contains 12 residues. Germline values: CDR1 LNHDA, CDR2 SQIVND (reference sequence). Here the CDR3 DNA reads TGTGCCAGCTCGAGGACAGGATATGGCTACACCTTC. This sequence encodes CASSRTGYGYTF. Full variable domain (rest looked up from reference TRBV19 and TRBJ1-2): DGGITQSPKYLFRKEGQNVTLSCEQNLNHDAMYWYRQDPGQGLRLIYYSQIVNDFQKGDIAEGYSVSREKKESFPLTVTSAQKNPTAFYLCASSRTGYGYTFGSGTRLTVV.

V is TRBV18 and J is TRBJ2-7; D is undetermined. With 5 bases removed from V and 6 bases from J, the gap between germline ends came to 8 bases. The CDR3 contains 11 residues. Germline V gene sequence: CDR1 KGHSH, CDR2 LQKENI. The CDR3 loop is CASSSTGEQYF. The DNA of the CDR3 is TGTGCCAGCTCAAGTACCGGCGAGCAGTACTTC.

CDR3 amino acids: CASSYSGSEYNEQFF. CDR3 in DNA: TGTGCCAGCAGCTATAGCGGGAGTGAGTACAATGAGCAGTTCTTC. The chain uses TRBV7-6 and TRBJ2-1, with 9 bases identical to TRBD2. The CDR3 totals 15 residues. Germline CDR1 is SGHVS and CDR2 is FNYEAQ. The V and J ends lost 4 bases and 4 bases, in that order; junction bases with no gene match: 5. The full variable domain, with the rest looked up from reference TRBV7-6 and TRBJ2-1, is GAGVSQSPRYKVTKRGQDVALRCDPISGHVSLYWYRQALGQGPEFLTYFNYEAQQDKSGLPNDRFSAERPEGSISTLTIQRTEQRDSAMYRCASSYSGSEYNEQFFGPGTRLTVL.